These T cell receptor beta chains were read from a single sample in a study of identifying expanded T cells in peripheral blood. Produced via immunoSEQ multiplex PCR; TCRdb's table is partial and in-frame only. This sample has approximately 130,000 clones, with approximately 86% found just once. The sequencing input was blood. The source of these receptors is a person between 18 and 69 years old in good health. Each CDR3 is given without its conserved first and last residue. The D gene is left open where the match is weak.

V	J	D	CDR3
TRBV6-1	TRBJ1-2	.	ASSDHLIGNYGYT
TRBV5-1	TRBJ1-2	.	ASSLAEYNYGYT
TRBV29-1	TRBJ1-1	.	SVGGRQGNTEAF
TRBV7-2	TRBJ2-7	.	ASSRNWLSYEQY
TRBV7-9	TRBJ2-5	.	ASSLAGQQETQY
TRBV2	TRBJ1-2	.	ASSGNQRSVRGYT
TRBV19	TRBJ2-2	.	ASKYGELF
TRBV7-2	TRBJ2-7	.	ASSSPSYEQY
TRBV11-2	TRBJ1-2	.	ASSLSAVDTTGYT
TRBV10-2	TRBJ2-5	.	ASSEMRSKETQY
TRBV10-3	TRBJ2-1	TRBD2	AISDGGVSNEQF
TRBV5-4	TRBJ2-2	.	ASSLLTASNTGELF
TRBV19	TRBJ2-6	.	ASSIDPGLKGYSGANVLT
TRBV25-1	TRBJ1-5	.	ASSASGTFNQPQH
TRBV4-2	TRBJ1-1	.	ASSHAGWIEAF
TRBV4-2	TRBJ2-1	.	ASSPTVATYNEQF
TRBV6-5	TRBJ1-5	.	ASRVGTNQPQH
TRBV7-2	TRBJ2-5	.	ASSTQGKTQY